This T cell receptor beta chain was sequenced for a study of response to subunit inactivated influenza vaccine. TCRdb analysed the RT-PCR reads with MiXCR anew, one entry per CDR3 protein. The data show 600,000 to 850,000 distinct CDR3 sequences, with 14% seen just once and 6% to 9.5% held by the top ten. Germline V lookup: CDR1 LGHNA, CDR2 YSLEER. Trimming left V 1 base short and J 5 bases short, with 14 bases between. This CDR3 is 15 amino acids long. The V gene is TRBV4-3, the J gene TRBJ2-5; TRBD2 is a possible D gene (6 bases). This receptor was obtained from a man aged 45-65 years who received an inactivated influenza vaccine. The sequencing here drew on PBMCs from blood, taken around two weeks before vaccination. CDR3 sequence (DNA): TGCGCCAGCAGCCAAGCGGAGGGTGTGGCGGAGACCCAGTACTTC. Translation: CASSQAEGVAETQYF.